These 10 T cell receptor beta chains originate from one sample sequenced in a study of cytomegalovirus exposure and HLA in healthy donors. The PCR was carried out with 60 Vbeta primers and 13 Jbeta primers. Method: immunoSEQ multiplex PCR; TCRdb's copy keeps in-frame clones and lacks some. This table has 73,000 or so clones, 73% appearing once. What was sequenced was PBMCs. Receptor source: a woman between 40 and 50 years old in good health and CMV-seropositive.

V gene TRBV19 combines with J gene TRBJ2-3; D call uncertain. The V gene lost 6 bases and the J gene lost 2 bases, with 3 bases spanning the gap. Germline V gene data show CDR1 as LNHDA and CDR2 as SQIVND (reference sequence). This CDR3 comprises 11 residues. The CDR3: CASSVTDTQYF. In DNA form, the CDR3 reads TGTGCCAGTAGCGTCACAGATACGCAGTATTTT.

This clone showed up just a few times. The chain uses TRBV5-6 and TRBJ1-1, with D perhaps matching TRBD1 (5 bases). This CDR3 has 17 residues. V lost 0 bases and J 1 base, leaving 16 bases between the germline ends. Germline V gene sequence: CDR1 SGHDT, CDR2 YYEEEE. The CDR3 sequence is CASSLVPPTEGNTEAFF. The CDR3 coding sequence is TGTGCCAGCAGCTTGGTACCTCCGACAGAAGGGAACACTGAAGCTTTCTTT.

In this sample, this clone turned up a few times. The V call is TRBV30, the J call TRBJ2-3; perhaps TRBD2 as D (7 bases). Germline CDR1 GTSNPN, CDR2 SVGIG (reference sequence). The V and J ends lost 5 bases and 2 bases respectively, with 17 bases between them. The CDR3 contains 15 residues. The CDR3 region is CAWGPGGPPTDTQYF. The DNA for the CDR3 is TGTGCCTGGGGACCCGGGGGGCCACCCACAGATACGCAGTATTTT. Based on the CDR3 plus reference TRBV30 and TRBJ2-3, the full variable domain is SQTIHQWPATLVQPVGSPLSLECTVEGTSNPNLYWYRQAAGRGLQLLFYSVGIGQISSEVPQNLSASRPQDRQFILSSKKLLLSDSGFYLCAWGPGGPPTDTQYFGPGTRLTVL.

This clone appeared a few times. CDR3 nucleotide sequence: TGTGCCTGGAGCCAGGTCAGTGAGCAGTTCTTC. Translation gives CAWSQVSEQFF. This chain links TRBV30 with TRBJ2-1; no reliable D call. Trimming removed 3 bases from V and 9 bases from J, with 9 bases in between. From germline, CDR1 is GTSNPN and CDR2 SVGIG (reference sequence). The CDR3 runs to 11 residues.

The chain couples TRBV6-1 to TRBJ1-5; D call uncertain. The CDR3 has 15 residues. The germline CDR1 and CDR2 sequences are MNHNS and SASEGT. V lost 6 bases and J lost 1, with 13 bases in between. As DNA, the CDR3 is TGTGCCAGCAGAATGGAACCAGGCAGCAATCAGCCCCAGCATTTT. Its protein is CASRMEPGSNQPQHF.

This clone was counted a single time. The genes are TRBV6-5 and TRBJ1-2; 8 bases are a match to TRBD1. Looked up from germline, CDR1 is MNHEY and CDR2 is SVGAGI. J was trimmed by 4 bases and V by 4 bases; bases with no gene match: 2. The CDR3 contains 13 residues. CDR3 loop: CASSSGGVYGYTF. The CDR3 DNA reads TGTGCCAGCAGTTCAGGGGGCGTCTATGGCTACACCTTC.

J is TRBJ1-5 and V is TRBV15; 10 nucleotides agree with TRBD1. Germline V gene lookup returns CDR1 LNHNV and CDR2 YYDKDF (reference sequence). V gave up 5 bases and J gave up 6 bases; unmatched junction bases: 4. This CDR3 comprises 14 residues. CDR3: CATSPDRGLQPQHF. DNA for the CDR3: TGTGCCACCAGCCCTGACAGGGGGCTTCAGCCCCAGCATTTT.

The gene calls are TRBV29-1 and TRBJ2-1, with D perhaps TRBD2 (6 bases). This CDR3 region has 14 residues. The ends were cut back, 5 bases at V and 6 bases at J, with 17 bases in the middle. Looked up from germline, CDR1 is SQVTM and CDR2 is ANQGSEA. As DNA, the CDR3 is TGCAGCGTTATGGGCGGGATAGGCGGCAATGAGCAGTTCTTC. Translating gives CSVMGGIGGNEQFF.

The genes are TRBV2 and TRBJ2-2, with D possibly TRBD2 on 6 matching bases. The CDR3 is 15 amino acids. With 4 bases removed from V and 4 bases from J, the gap between germline ends came to 13 bases. Per germline, CDR1 SNHLY and CDR2 FYNNEI. CDR3 in amino acids: CASSVLAGVTGELFF. The CDR3 DNA reads TGTGCCAGCAGTGTACTAGCTGGCGTCACCGGGGAGCTGTTTTTT.

This clone was seen repeatedly, ten times or more. This chain connects TRBV7-8 to TRBJ1-2; the D is unclear. Germline V gene data show CDR1 as SGHVS and CDR2 as FQNEAQ. CDR3 length equals 17 residues. V lost 3 bases and J 5 bases, leaving 22 bases between the germline ends. Here the CDR3 reads CASSLVVKPAGDYGYTF. CDR3 bases: TGTGCCAGCAGCTTGGTTGTAAAACCAGCCGGGGATTATGGCTACACCTTC.